The 10 T cell receptor beta chains presented below share a single source sample, sequenced in a study of a mutant IDH1 vaccine in newly diagnosed glioma. These receptors are not linked to any known antigen. Measured with immunoSEQ multiplex PCR; TCRdb has only the in-frame clones, and not every one. The table records tens of thousands of clones, roughly four fifths of them present only once. Indicated time point: week 47, end of study. Doses of 300 ug of mutant IDH1 20-mer peptide were given with topical imiquimod. Sequenced here: PBMCs, sampled from a glioma patient whose treatment included an IDH1 peptide vaccine. Every receptor here comes from a man aged 25-45 years with glioma.

Comments on this clone: The junction departs from germline at one end; a sequencing error may be responsible. The V gene is TRBV9, the J gene TRBJ1-1; unclear D gene. The CDR3 contains 13 residues. From germline, CDR1 is SGDLS and CDR2 YYNGEE. The DNA of the CDR3 is TGTGCCAGAAGCGGGCCCCTGAACACTGAAGCTTTCTTT. Translated, it gives CARSGPLNTEAFF.

The chain joins TRBV4-1 to TRBJ2-1, with D possibly being TRBD2 (7 bases). The CDR3 extends over 13 amino acids. The V gene lost 5 bases and the J gene lost 12 bases, with 17 bases spanning the gap. Germline CDR1 MGHRA, CDR2 YSYEKL. Here the CDR3 reads CASSVPTGGLQFF. The CDR3 region has the DNA TGCGCCAGCAGCGTGCCGACGGGGGGCCTGCAGTTCTTC.

The chain recombines TRBV9 with TRBJ2-3, with TRBD1 matching over 8 bases. Germline CDR1 SGDLS, CDR2 YYNGEE. After removal of 3 bases from V and 3 bases from J, the junction contained 6 bases not matched to a gene. The CDR3 runs 15 residues. CDR3 nucleotides: TGTGCCAGCAGCGCCAGGGGGCTGGTGACAGATACGCAGTATTTT. Encoded protein: CASSARGLVTDTQYF.

This chain connects TRBV30 to TRBJ2-7, with unresolved D. The length of the CDR3 is 13 residues. The ends were cut back, 0 bases at V and 7 bases at J, with 13 bases in the middle. From germline, CDR1 is GTSNPN and CDR2 SVGIG (reference sequence). CDR3 protein: CAWSVPPLREQYF. The CDR3 DNA sequence: TGTGCCTGGAGTGTGCCCCCTTTACGGGAGCAGTACTTC.

The CDR3 bases are TGTGCCAGCAGCCAAATGGACGGAGAGACCCAGTACTTC. Encoded protein: CASSQMDGETQYF. The chain combines TRBV14 with TRBJ2-5, with unresolved D. Trimming shortened V by 2 bases and J by 4 bases, and 8 bases separated the two germline ends. Germline V gene sequence: CDR1 SGHDN, CDR2 FVKESK. The CDR3 contains 13 residues.

This clone was recorded only once. V gene TRBV20-1 combines with J gene TRBJ1-3; TRBD1 aligns across 8 bases. CDR1 DFQATT and CDR2 SNEGSKA come from the germline V gene (reference sequence). The CDR3 runs to 11 residues. V shed 6 bases, J shed 16 bases, and the junction held 11 bases outside the gene matches. CDR3 nucleotides: TGCAGTGCGCATCCGACAGGGGTTGAGTATTTT. This gives the protein CSAHPTGVEYF.

The V call is TRBV4-2, the J call TRBJ2-7, with TRBD1 matching over 7 bases. Per the germline V gene, CDR1 is LGHNA and CDR2 is YNFKEQ. The CDR3 consists of 15 residues. The junction had 8 bases not matched to a gene; V was cut back by 2 bases and J by 4 bases. CDR3 sequence reads: CASSQRKGASYEQYF. The CDR3 nucleotides are TGTGCCAGCAGCCAACGGAAGGGGGCTTCTTACGAGCAGTACTTC.

This sequence joins TRBV2 and TRBJ2-5; D remains ambiguous. CDR1 is SNHLY and CDR2 is FYNNEI in the germline V gene. The CDR3 has 15 amino acids. Trimming pared 8 bases from V and 9 bases from J, leaving 25 bases between. DNA of the CDR3: TGTGCCAGCCCCCTGGCGGCAGGTCAAAAGAGACCCCAGTACTTC. Translating gives CASPLAAGQKRPQYF.

This chain connects TRBV11-2 to TRBJ2-7; D might be TRBD2 (5 bases). Germline V CDR1 and CDR2: SGHAT, FQNNGV. This CDR3 has 16 amino acids. V gave up 1 base and J gave up 2 bases, with 15 bases separating them. The CDR3 sequence is CASSLVGTTGAYEQYF. CDR3 nucleotides: TGTGCCAGCAGCTTAGTTGGCACCACCGGGGCCTACGAGCAGTACTTC.

The V and J genes are TRBV23-1 and TRBJ1-5; possible D gene TRBD1, 6 bases. TRBV23-1 is treated as an ORF (open reading frame) with a function not yet certain. The V end was cut by 6 bases, the J end by 4 bases, with 19 bases between. The CDR3 is 16 amino acids. CDR3: CASSLPPGQRNQPQHF. The CDR3 DNA reads TGCGCCAGCAGCCTGCCTCCGGGACAACGAAATCAGCCCCAGCATTTT.